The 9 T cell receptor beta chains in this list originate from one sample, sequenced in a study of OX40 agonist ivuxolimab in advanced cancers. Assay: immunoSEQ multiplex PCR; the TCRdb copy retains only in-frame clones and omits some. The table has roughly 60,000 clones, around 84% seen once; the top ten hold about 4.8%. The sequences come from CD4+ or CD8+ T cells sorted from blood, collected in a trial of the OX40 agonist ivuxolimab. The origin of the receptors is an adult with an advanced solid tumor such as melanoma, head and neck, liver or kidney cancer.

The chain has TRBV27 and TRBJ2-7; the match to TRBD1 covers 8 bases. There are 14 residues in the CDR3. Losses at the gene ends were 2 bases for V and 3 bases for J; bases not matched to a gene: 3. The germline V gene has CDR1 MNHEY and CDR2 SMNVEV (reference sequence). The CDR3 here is CASSLAGTGYEQYF. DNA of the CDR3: TGTGCCAGCAGTTTAGCCGGGACAGGCTACGAGCAGTACTTC.

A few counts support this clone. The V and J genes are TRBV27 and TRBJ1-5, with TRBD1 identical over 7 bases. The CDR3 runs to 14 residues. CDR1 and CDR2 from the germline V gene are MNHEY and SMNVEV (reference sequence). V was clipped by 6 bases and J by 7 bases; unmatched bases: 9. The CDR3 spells CASSPEGAGQPQHF. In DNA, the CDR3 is TGTGCCAGCAGCCCCGAGGGGGCGGGACAGCCCCAGCATTTT.

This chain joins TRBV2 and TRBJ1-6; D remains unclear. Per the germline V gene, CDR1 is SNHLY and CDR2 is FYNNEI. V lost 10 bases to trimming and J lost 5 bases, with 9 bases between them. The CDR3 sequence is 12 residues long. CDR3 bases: TGTGCCACTACACCAGATAATTCACCCCTCCACTTT. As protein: CATTPDNSPLHF.

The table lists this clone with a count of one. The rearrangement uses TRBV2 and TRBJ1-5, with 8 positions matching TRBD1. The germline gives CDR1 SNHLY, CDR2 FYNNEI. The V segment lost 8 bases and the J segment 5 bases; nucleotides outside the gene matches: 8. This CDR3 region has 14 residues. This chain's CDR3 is CASGGQGWYQPQHF. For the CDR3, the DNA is TGTGCCAGCGGCGGACAGGGTTGGTATCAGCCCCAGCATTTT.

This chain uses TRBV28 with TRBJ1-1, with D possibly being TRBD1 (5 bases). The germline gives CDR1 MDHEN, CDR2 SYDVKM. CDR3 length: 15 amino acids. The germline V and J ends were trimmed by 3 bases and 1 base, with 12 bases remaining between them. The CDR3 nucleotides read TGTGCCAGCAGTTTGGCAGGGTGGGAGAACACTGAAGCTTTCTTT. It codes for CASSLAGWENTEAFF.

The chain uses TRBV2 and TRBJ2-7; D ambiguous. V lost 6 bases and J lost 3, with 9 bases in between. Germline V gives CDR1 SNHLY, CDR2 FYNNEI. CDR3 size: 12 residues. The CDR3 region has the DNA TGTGCCAGCAGGAAAACGAACTACGAGCAGTACTTC. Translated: CASRKTNYEQYF. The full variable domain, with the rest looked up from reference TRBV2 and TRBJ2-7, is EPEVTQTPSHQVTQMGQEVILRCVPISNHLYFYWYRQILGQKVEFLVSFYNNEISEKSEIFDDQFSVERPDGSNFTLKIRSTKLEDSAMYFCASRKTNYEQYFGPGTRLTVT.

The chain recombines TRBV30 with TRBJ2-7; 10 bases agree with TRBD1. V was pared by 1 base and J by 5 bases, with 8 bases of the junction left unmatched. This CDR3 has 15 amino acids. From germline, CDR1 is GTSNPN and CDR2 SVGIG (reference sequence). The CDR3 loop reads CAWSETGGAHNEQYF. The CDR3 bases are TGTGCCTGGAGTGAGACAGGGGGCGCCCACAACGAGCAGTACTTC.

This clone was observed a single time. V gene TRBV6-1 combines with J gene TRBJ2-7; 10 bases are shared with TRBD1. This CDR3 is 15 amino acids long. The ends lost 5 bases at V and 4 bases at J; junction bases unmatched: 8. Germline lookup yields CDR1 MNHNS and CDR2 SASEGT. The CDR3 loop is CASSKADRGTYEQYF. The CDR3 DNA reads TGTGCCAGCAGTAAGGCGGACAGGGGGACATACGAGCAGTACTTC.

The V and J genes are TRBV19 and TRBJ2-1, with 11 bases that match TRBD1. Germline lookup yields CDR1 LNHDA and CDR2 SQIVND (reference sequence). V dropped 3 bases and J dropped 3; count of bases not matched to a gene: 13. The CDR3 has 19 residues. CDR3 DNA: TGTGCCAGTAGTATCGGGACAGGGGGTTCCGCCCTAGTCTACAATGAGCAGTTCTTC. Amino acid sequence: CASSIGTGGSALVYNEQFF.